One TCR beta chain is described in this entry. These data originate in a study of T cell changes during pregnancy in multiple sclerosis. Libraries were prepared by immunoSEQ multiplex PCR; TCRdb keeps only in-frame clonotypes and omits some of them. The repertoire holds approximately 89,000 clones, with approximately 94% as singletons. CDR3 length: 18 residues. V dropped 5 bases and J dropped 9; count of bases not matched to a gene: 15. Germline CDR1 LNHNV, CDR2 YYDKDF (reference sequence). The input for sequencing was peripheral blood, taken in the third trimester of pregnancy. The chain recombines TRBV15 with TRBJ2-2; 13 bases align to TRBD2. The receptor comes from a female donor with multiple sclerosis, enrolled in a pregnancy study. In DNA, the CDR3 is TGTGCCACCAGCCTCTCGAGGACTAGCGGGAGTGTGGGGCGGGAGCTGTTTTTT. This sequence encodes CATSLSRTSGSVGRELFF.